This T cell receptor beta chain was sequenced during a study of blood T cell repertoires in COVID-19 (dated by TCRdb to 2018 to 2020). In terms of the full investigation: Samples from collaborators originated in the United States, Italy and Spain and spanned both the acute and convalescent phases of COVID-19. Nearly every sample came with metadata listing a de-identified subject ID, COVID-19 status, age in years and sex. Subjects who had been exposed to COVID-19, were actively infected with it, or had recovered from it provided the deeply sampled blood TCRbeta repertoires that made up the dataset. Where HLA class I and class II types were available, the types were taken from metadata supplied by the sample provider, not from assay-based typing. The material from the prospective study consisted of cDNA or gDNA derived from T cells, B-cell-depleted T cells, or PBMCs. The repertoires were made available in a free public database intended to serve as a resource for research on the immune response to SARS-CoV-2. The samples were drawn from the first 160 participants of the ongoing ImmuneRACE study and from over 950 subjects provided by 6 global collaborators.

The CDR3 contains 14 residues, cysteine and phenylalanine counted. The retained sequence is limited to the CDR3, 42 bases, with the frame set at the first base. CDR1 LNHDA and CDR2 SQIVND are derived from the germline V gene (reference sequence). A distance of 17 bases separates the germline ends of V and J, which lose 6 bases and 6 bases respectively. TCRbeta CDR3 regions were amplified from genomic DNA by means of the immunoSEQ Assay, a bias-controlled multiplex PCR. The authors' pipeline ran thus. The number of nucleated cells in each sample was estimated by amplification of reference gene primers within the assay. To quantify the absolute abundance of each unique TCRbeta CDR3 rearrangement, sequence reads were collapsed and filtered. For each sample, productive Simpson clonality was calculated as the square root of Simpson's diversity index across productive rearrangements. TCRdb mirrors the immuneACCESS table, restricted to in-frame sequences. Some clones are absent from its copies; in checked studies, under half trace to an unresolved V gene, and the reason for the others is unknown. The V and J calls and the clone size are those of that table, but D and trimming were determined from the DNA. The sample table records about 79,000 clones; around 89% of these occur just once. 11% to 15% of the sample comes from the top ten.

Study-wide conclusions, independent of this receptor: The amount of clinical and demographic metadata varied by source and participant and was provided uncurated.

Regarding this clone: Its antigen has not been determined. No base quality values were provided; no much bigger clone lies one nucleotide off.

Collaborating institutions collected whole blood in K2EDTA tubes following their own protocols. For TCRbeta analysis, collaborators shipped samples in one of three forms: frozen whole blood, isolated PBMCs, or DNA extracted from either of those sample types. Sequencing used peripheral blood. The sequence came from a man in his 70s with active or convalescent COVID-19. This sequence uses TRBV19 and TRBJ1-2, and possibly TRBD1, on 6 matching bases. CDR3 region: CASRSVRGYHGYTF. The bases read TGTGCCAGTAGATCGGTCAGGGGATACCATGGCTACACCTTC.